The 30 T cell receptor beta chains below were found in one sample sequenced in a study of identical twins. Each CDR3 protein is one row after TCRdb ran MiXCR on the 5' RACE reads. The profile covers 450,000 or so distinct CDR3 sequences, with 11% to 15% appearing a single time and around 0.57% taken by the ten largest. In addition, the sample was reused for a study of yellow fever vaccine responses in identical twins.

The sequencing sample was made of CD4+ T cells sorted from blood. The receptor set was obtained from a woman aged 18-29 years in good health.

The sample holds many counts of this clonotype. In nucleotides, the CDR3 is TGTGCCAGCAGCACCGGGACTAGCGCGAACACCGGGGAGCTGTTTTTT. It specifies CASSTGTSANTGELFF. The genes are TRBV3-1 and TRBJ2-2; 10 bases map to TRBD2. The germline CDR1 and CDR2 sequences are LGHDT and YNNKEL (reference sequence). V lost 5 bases and J lost 0; bases outside the gene matches: 3. This CDR3 has 16 residues. Combining the CDR3 with reference TRBV3-1 and TRBJ2-2 gives the whole variable domain DTAVSQTPKYLVTQMGNDKSIKCEQNLGHDTMYWYKQDSKKFLKIMFSYNNKELIINETVPNRFSPKSPDKAHLNLHINSLELGDSAVYFCASSTGTSANTGELFFGEGSRLTVL.

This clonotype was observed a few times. The DNA for the CDR3 is TGTGCCAGCAGCTTGGCCGGGCTAGAAACCTACGAGCAGTACTTC. Protein sequence: CASSLAGLETYEQYF. The rearrangement uses TRBV5-6 and TRBJ2-7, with unresolved D. This CDR3 contains 15 residues. V dropped 0 bases and J dropped 2 bases, with 12 bases sitting between them. Germline V gene sequence: CDR1 SGHDT, CDR2 YYEEEE.

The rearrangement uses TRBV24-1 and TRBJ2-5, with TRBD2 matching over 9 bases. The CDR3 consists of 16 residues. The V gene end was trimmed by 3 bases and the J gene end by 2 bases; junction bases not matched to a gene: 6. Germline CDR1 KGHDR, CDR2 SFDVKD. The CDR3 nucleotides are TGTGCCACCAGTGATACCCTAGCGGGGCCTCAAGAGACCCAGTACTTC. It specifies CATSDTLAGPQETQYF.

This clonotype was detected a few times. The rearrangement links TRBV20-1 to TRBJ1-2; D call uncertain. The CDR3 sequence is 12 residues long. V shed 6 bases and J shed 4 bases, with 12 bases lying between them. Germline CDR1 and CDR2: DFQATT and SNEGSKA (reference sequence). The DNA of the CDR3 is TGCAGTGCACGTGGGATCATCTATGGCTACACCTTC. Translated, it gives CSARGIIYGYTF.

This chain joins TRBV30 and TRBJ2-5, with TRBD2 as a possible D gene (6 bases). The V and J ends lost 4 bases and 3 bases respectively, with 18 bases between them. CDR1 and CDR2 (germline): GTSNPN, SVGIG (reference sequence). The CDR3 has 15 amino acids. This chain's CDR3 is CAWTQRGTAKETQYF. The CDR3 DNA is TGTGCCTGGACGCAGCGCGGGACGGCCAAAGAGACCCAGTACTTC.

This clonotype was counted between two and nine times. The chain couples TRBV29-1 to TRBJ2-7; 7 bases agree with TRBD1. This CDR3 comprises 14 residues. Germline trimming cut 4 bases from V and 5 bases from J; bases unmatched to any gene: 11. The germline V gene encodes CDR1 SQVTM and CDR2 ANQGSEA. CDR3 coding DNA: TGCAGCGTTGGGACAGGAGGTCCCCCCAACGAGCAGTACTTC. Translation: CSVGTGGPPNEQYF.

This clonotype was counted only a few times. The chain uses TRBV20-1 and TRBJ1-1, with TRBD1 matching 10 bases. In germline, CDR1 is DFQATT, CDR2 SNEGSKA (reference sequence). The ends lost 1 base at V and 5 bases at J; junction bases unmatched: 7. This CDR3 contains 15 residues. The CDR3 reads CSARVAGTGDTEAFF. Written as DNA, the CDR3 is TGCAGTGCTAGAGTAGCCGGGACAGGGGATACTGAAGCTTTCTTT.

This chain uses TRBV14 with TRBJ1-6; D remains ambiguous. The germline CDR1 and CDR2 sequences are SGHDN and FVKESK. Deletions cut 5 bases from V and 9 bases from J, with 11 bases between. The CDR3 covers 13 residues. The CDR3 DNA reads TGTGCCAGCAGCTCAGGCGGGTTTTCACCCCTCCACTTT. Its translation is CASSSGGFSPLHF.

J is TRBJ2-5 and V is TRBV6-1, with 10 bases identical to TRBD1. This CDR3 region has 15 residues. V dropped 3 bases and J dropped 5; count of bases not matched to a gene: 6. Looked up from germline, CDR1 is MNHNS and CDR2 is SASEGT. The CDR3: CASSDPGQGQETQYF. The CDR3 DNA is TGTGCCAGCAGTGATCCGGGACAGGGGCAGGAGACCCAGTACTTC.

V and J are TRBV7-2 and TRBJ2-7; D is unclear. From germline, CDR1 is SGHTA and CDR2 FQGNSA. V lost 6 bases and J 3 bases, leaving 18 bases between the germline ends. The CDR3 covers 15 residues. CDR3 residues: CASRPPGPSNYEQYF. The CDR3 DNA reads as TGTGCCAGCAGACCCCCGGGCCCGTCTAACTACGAGCAGTACTTC.

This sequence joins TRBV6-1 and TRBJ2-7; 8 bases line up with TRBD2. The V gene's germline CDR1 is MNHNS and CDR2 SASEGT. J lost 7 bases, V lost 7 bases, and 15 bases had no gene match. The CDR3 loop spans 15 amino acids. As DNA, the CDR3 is TGTGCCAGCAATAGTCTTTCGGGAGGGCCAGGTGAGCAGTACTTC. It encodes CASNSLSGGPGEQYF.

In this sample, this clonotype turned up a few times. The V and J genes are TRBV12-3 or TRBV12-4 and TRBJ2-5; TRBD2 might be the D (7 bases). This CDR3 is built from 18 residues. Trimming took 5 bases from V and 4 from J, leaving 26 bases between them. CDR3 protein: CASSPGLGGGSQGETQYF. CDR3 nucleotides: TGTGCCAGCAGTCCGGGCTTGGGCGGGGGCTCTCAGGGAGAGACCCAGTACTTC.

This CDR3 is CASSHSRGTSGALVNEQYF. CDR3 sequence (DNA): TGTGCCAGCAGCCATTCCCGCGGGACTAGCGGTGCCCTGGTGAACGAGCAGTACTTC. The chain combines TRBV4-2 with TRBJ2-7, with TRBD2 matching 11 bases. With V trimmed by 3 bases and J by 5 bases, 18 bases remained unmatched. CDR1 is LGHNA and CDR2 is YNFKEQ in the germline V gene. This CDR3 is 19 amino acids long.

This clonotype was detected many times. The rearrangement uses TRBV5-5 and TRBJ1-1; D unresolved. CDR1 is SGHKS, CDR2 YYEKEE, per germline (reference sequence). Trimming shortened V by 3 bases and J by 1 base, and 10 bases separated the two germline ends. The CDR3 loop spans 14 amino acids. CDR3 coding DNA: TGTGCCAGCAGCTCCGTTATGAAGAACACTGAAGCTTTCTTT. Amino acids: CASSSVMKNTEAFF.

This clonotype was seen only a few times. In DNA form, the CDR3 reads TGTGCCACCTCAGCGGGTTTTAGCTACGAGCAGTACTTC. This gives the protein CATSAGFSYEQYF. The chain uses TRBV6-1 and TRBJ2-7; D may be TRBD2 (6 bases). Germline V gives CDR1 MNHNS, CDR2 SASEGT. The ends were cut back, 10 bases at V and 3 bases at J, with 16 bases in the middle. This CDR3 contains 13 residues.

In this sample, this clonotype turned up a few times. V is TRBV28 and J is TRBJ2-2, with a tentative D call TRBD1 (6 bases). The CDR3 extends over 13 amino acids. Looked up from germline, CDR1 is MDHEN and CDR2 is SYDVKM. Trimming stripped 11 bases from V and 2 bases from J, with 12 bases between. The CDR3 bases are TGTGCCCACGGACAGAGAAACACCGGGGAGCTGTTTTTT. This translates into CAHGQRNTGELFF. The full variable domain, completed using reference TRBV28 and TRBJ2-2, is DVKVTQSSRYLVKRTGEKVFLECVQDMDHENMFWYRQDPGLGLRLIYFSYDVKMKEKGDIPEGYSVSREKKERFSLILESASTNQTSMYLCAHGQRNTGELFFGEGSRLTVL.

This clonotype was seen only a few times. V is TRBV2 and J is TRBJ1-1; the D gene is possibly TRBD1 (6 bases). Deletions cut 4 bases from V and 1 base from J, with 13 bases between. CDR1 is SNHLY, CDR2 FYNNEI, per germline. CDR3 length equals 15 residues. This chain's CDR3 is CASSAEQGGNTEAFF. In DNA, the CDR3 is TGTGCCAGCAGTGCCGAACAGGGCGGGAACACTGAAGCTTTCTTT. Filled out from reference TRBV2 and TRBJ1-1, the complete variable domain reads EPEVTQTPSHQVTQMGQEVILRCVPISNHLYFYWYRQILGQKVEFLVSFYNNEISEKSEIFDDQFSVERPDGSNFTLKIRSTKLEDSAMYFCASSAEQGGNTEAFFGQGTRLTVV.

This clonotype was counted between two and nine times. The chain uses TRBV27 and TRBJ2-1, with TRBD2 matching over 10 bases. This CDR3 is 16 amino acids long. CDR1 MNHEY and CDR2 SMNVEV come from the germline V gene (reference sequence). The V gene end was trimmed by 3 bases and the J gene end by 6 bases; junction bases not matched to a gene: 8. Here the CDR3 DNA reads TGTGCCAGCAGTTTCTCCGGGACTAGCGATCGCAATGAGCAGTTCTTC. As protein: CASSFSGTSDRNEQFF.

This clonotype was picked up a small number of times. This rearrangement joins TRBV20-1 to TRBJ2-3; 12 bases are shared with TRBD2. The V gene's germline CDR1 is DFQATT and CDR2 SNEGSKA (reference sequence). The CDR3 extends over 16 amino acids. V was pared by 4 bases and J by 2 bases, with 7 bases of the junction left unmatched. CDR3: CSATGWTSGDTDTQYF. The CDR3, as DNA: TGCAGTGCTACGGGATGGACTAGCGGGGACACAGATACGCAGTATTTT.

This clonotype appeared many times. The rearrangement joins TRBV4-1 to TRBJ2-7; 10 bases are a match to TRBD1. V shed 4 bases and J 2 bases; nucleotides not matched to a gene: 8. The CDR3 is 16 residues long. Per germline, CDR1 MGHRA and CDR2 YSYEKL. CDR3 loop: CASSLLTGGLPYEQYF. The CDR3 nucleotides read TGCGCCAGCAGCCTCCTGACAGGGGGCCTTCCCTACGAGCAGTACTTC.

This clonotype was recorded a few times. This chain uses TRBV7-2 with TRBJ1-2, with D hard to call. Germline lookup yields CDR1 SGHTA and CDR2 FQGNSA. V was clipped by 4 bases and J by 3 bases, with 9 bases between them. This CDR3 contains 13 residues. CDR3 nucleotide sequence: TGTGCCAGCAGCTCCTTAGACGACTATGGCTACACCTTC. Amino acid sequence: CASSSLDDYGYTF.

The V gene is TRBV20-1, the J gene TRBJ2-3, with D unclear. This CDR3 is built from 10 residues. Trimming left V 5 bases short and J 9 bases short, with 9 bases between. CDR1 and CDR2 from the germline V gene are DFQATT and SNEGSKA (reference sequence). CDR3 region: CSAGPSTQYF. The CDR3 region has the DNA TGCAGTGCTGGTCCCTCCACGCAGTATTTT.

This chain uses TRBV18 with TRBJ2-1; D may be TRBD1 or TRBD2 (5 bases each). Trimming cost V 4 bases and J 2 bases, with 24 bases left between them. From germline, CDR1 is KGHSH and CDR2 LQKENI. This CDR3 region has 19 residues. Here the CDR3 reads CASSLISTGTSSTYNEQFF. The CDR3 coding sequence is TGTGCCAGCTCACTCATTTCCACCGGGACGTCATCGACCTACAATGAGCAGTTCTTC.

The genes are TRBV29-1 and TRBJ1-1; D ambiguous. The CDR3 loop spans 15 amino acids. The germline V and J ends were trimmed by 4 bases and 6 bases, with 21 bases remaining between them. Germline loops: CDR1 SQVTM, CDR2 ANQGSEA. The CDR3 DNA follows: TGCAGCGTTGGGACCGGACGCACCACCGGTGCTGAAGCTTTCTTT. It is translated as CSVGTGRTTGAEAFF.

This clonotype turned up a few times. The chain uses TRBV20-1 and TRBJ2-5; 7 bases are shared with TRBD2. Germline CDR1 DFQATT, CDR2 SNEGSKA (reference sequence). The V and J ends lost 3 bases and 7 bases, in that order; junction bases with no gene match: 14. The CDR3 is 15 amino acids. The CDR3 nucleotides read TGCAGTGCTAGTAGGAGGGACTATAGGTCGGGGACCCAGTACTTC. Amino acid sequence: CSASRRDYRSGTQYF.

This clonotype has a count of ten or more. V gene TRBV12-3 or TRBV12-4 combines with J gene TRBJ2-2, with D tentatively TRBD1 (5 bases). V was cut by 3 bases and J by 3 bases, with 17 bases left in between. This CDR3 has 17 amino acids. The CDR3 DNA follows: TGTGCCAGCAGTTTTCGTCCAGGGTTAAGTGACACCGGGGAGCTGTTTTTT. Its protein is CASSFRPGLSDTGELFF.

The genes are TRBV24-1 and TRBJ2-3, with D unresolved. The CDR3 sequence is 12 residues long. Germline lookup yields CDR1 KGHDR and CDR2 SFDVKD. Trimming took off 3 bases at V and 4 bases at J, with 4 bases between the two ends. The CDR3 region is CATSDTPDTQYF. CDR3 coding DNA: TGTGCCACCAGTGATACGCCAGATACGCAGTATTTT.

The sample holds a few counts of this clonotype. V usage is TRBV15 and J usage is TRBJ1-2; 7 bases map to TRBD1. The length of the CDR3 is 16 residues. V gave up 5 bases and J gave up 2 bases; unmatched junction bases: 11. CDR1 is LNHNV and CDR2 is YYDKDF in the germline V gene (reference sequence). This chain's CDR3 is CATSEKNRGSNYGYTF. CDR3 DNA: TGTGCCACCAGCGAGAAAAACAGGGGATCGAACTATGGCTACACCTTC.

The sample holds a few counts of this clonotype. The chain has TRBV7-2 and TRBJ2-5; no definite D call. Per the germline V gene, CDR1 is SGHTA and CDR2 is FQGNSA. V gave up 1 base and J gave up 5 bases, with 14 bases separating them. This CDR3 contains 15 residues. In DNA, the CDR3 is TGTGCCAGCAGCTTAGGTCGGTCGGTAGGGGAGACCCAGTACTTC. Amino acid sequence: CASSLGRSVGETQYF.

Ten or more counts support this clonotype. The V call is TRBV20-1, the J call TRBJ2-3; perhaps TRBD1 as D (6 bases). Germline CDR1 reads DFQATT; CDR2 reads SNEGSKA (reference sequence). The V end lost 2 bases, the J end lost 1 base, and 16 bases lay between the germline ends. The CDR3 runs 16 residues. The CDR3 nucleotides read TGCAGTGCTAGACGCCTAAGGGGGTATGGCACAGATACGCAGTATTTT. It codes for CSARRLRGYGTDTQYF.